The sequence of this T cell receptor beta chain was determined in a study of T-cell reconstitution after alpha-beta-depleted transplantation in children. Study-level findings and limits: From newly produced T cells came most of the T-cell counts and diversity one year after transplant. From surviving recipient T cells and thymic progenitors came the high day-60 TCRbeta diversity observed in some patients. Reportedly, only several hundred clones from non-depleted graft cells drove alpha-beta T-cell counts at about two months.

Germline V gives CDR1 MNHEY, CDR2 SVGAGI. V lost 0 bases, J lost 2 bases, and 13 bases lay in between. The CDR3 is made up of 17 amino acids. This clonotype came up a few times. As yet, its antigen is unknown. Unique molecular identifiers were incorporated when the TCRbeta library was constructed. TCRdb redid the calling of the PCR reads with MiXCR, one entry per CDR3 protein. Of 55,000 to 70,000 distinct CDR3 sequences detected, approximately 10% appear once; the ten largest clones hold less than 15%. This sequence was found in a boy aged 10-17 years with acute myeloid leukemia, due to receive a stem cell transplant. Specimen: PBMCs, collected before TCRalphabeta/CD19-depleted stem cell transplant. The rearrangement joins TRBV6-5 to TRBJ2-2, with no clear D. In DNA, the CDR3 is TGTGCCAGCAGTTACTCTACATCACTGAGAAACACCGGGGAGCTGTTTTTT. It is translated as CASSYSTSLRNTGELFF.